These 28 T cell receptor beta chains were sequenced from one sample in a study of T cell responses to AZD1222 COVID-19 vaccine. TCRdb keeps only in-frame clones here, not all; method: immunoSEQ multiplex PCR. The table lists tens of thousands of clones, 75% to 90% of them singletons. The material sequenced was peripheral blood, taken 28 days after the second AZD1222 dose. The source of these receptors is an adult who received the AZD1222 COVID-19 vaccine.

This clone was seen just once. The chain recombines TRBV19 with TRBJ2-7, with 7 bases aligning to TRBD1. The germline CDR1 and CDR2 sequences are LNHDA and SQIVND (reference sequence). With 3 bases clipped from V and 4 bases from J, the junction kept 6 bases outside the gene matches. This CDR3 spans 14 amino acids. Written as DNA, the CDR3 is TGTGCCAGTAGTATTGCAGGGGGTGGGTACGAGCAGTACTTC. It is translated as CASSIAGGGYEQYF.

This chain uses TRBV6-5 with TRBJ1-5; maybe TRBD1 (5 bases). Trimming pared 10 bases from V and 0 bases from J, leaving 10 bases between. CDR1 MNHEY and CDR2 SVGAGI come from the germline V gene. The CDR3 extends over 13 amino acids. The CDR3 region is CATRQYSNQPQHF. CDR3 nucleotide sequence: TGTGCCACCAGACAGTATAGCAATCAGCCCCAGCATTTT.

The rearrangement links TRBV15 to TRBJ2-7, with TRBD1 identical over 9 bases. Germline assignment: CDR1 LNHNV and CDR2 YYDKDF (reference sequence). V was pared by 2 bases and J by 2 bases, with 10 bases of the junction left unmatched. The CDR3 spans 17 residues. The CDR3 coding sequence is TGTGCCACCAGCAGAAGCCGGACAGGGGCGATACCCTACGAGCAGTACTTC. Residues: CATSRSRTGAIPYEQYF. The full variable domain, in which reference TRBV15 and TRBJ2-7 provide the parts outside the CDR3, is DAMVIQNPRYQVTQFGKPVTLSCSQTLNHNVMYWYQQKSSQAPKLLFHYYDKDFNNEADTPDNFQSRRPNTSFCFLDIRSPGLGDTAMYLCATSRSRTGAIPYEQYFGPGTRLTVT.

This clone has just a few counts. This chain joins TRBV14 and TRBJ2-7; 8 nucleotides agree with TRBD1. Germline trimming cut 4 bases from V and 5 bases from J; bases unmatched to any gene: 4. Germline CDR1 and CDR2: SGHDN and FVKESK. The CDR3 extends over 13 amino acids. The CDR3 region is CASSRDRLDEQYF. Here the CDR3 DNA reads TGTGCCAGCAGCCGGGACAGGTTGGACGAGCAGTACTTC.

Turning to this clone: An end of the junction differs from the germline gene, which may be a read error. The genes are TRBV24-1 and TRBJ2-3; maybe TRBD2 (5 bases). The CDR3 is 16 amino acids. CDR1 and CDR2 from the germline V gene are KGHDR and SFDVKD. CDR3 loop: CATSDLDSGGTDTQCF. For the CDR3, the DNA is TGTGCCACCAGTGATTTAGACTCCGGAGGCACAGATACGCAGTGTTTT.

The chain carries TRBV9 and TRBJ1-2; TRBD1 might be the D (6 bases). CDR1 and CDR2 from the germline V gene are SGDLS and YYNGEE. V was cut by 4 bases and J by 4 bases, with 17 bases left in between. The CDR3 totals 15 residues. CDR3 sequence: CASSPRGGLGYGYTF. Here the CDR3 DNA reads TGTGCCAGCAGCCCCCGGGGGGGGCTGGGCTATGGCTACACCTTC.

The J gene is TRBJ2-7, the V gene TRBV13, with D possibly matching TRBD1 (6 bases). The germline V gene encodes CDR1 PRHDT and CDR2 FYEKMQ (reference sequence). The CDR3 spans 14 residues. V lost 2 bases to trimming and J lost 7 bases, with 15 bases between them. The CDR3 here is CASSLFQGTNEQYF. CDR3 sequence (DNA): TGTGCCAGCAGCTTATTCCAGGGGACCAATGAGCAGTACTTC.

The chain recombines TRBV19 with TRBJ1-5, with 8 bases identical to TRBD1. The V segment lost 10 bases and the J segment 7 bases; nucleotides outside the gene matches: 9. The CDR3 sequence is 13 residues long. Germline-derived CDR1 and CDR2 are LNHDA and SQIVND (reference sequence). CDR3 DNA sequence: TGTGCCATCGCAGGGGGCGCACGGCAGCCCCAGCATTTT. Translating it yields CAIAGGARQPQHF.

The gene calls are TRBV9 and TRBJ2-2, with D uncertain. The CDR3 is 12 residues long. Germline CDR1 and CDR2: SGDLS and YYNGEE. V dropped 0 bases and J dropped 6 bases, with 3 bases sitting between them. CDR3 sequence: CASSVDAGELFF. CDR3 sequence (DNA): TGTGCCAGCAGCGTAGACGCCGGGGAGCTGTTTTTT.

The chain is built from TRBV23-1 and TRBJ2-7; no definite D call. TRBV23-1 belongs to the ORF category, with a function that is uncertain. The CDR3 contains 11 residues. V was pared by 8 bases and J by 5 bases, with 10 bases between. The CDR3, as DNA: TGCGCCAGCCGCCGTCATCACGAGCAGTACTTC. Its protein is CASRRHHEQYF.

The chain combines TRBV15 with TRBJ1-3, with 7 bases lining up with TRBD1. V lost 2 bases, J lost 2 bases, and 0 bases stayed unmatched. The CDR3 extends over 14 amino acids. The germline V gene has CDR1 LNHNV and CDR2 YYDKDF (reference sequence). CDR3 sequence (DNA): TGTGCCACCAGCAGACAGGGGGCTGGAAACACCATATATTTT. As protein: CATSRQGAGNTIYF.

The chain has TRBV9 and TRBJ2-2, with a weak D call TRBD1 (5 bases). Germline loops: CDR1 SGDLS, CDR2 YYNGEE. This CDR3 contains 15 residues. Trimming took 0 bases from V and 6 from J, leaving 12 bases between them. In nucleotides, the CDR3 is TGTGCCAGCAGCGTAGGGCCAGGGCCTCCCGGGGAGCTGTTTTTT. It codes for CASSVGPGPPGELFF.

This chain uses TRBV28 with TRBJ1-5; D is uncertain. Germline V gene data show CDR1 as MDHEN and CDR2 as SYDVKM. This CDR3 region has 12 residues. Deletions cut 5 bases from V and 2 bases from J, with 4 bases between. This chain's CDR3 is CASSQRNQPQHF. The CDR3 region has the DNA TGTGCCAGCAGTCAACGCAATCAGCCCCAGCATTTT.

This chain links TRBV9 with TRBJ2-1; D not resolved. The germline V gene has CDR1 SGDLS and CDR2 YYNGEE. V was shortened by 1 base and J by 0 bases, with 14 bases between the two germline ends. This CDR3 comprises 17 residues. In DNA, the CDR3 is TGTGCCAGCAGCGTATTGGGAAGGGTTAGCTCCTACAATGAGCAGTTCTTC. Its protein is CASSVLGRVSSYNEQFF.

The CDR3 is CASSIQGPGANVLTF. The CDR3 DNA sequence: TGTGCCAGCAGCATCCAGGGACCTGGGGCCAACGTCCTGACTTTC. The genes are TRBV9 and TRBJ2-6; either TRBD1 or TRBD2 may supply D (5 bases each). V shed 4 bases and J shed 2 bases, with 10 bases lying between them. CDR3 length: 15 residues. Germline CDR1 and CDR2: SGDLS and YYNGEE. The full variable domain, completed using reference TRBV9 and TRBJ2-6, is DSGVTQTPKHLITATGQRVTLRCSPRSGDLSVYWYQQSLDQGLQFLIQYYNGEERAKGNILERFSAQQFPDLHSELNLSSLELGDSALYFCASSIQGPGANVLTFGAGSRLTVL.

The V call is TRBV6-6, the J call TRBJ2-5; 7 nucleotides agree with TRBD2. The CDR3 extends over 12 amino acids. Germline trimming cut 7 bases from V and 5 bases from J; bases unmatched to any gene: 4. The V gene's germline CDR1 is MNHNY and CDR2 SVGAGI (reference sequence). The CDR3 nucleotides are TGTGCCAGCAATCAAGCGGGGGAGACCCAGTACTTC. Translating gives CASNQAGETQYF.

CDR3 sequence reads: CASSLGSGTRDTGELFF. Here the CDR3 DNA reads TGTGCCAGCAGCTTAGGGTCAGGGACAAGGGACACCGGGGAGCTGTTTTTT. V gene TRBV11-2 combines with J gene TRBJ2-2, with D possibly TRBD1 on 6 matching bases. Germline V gene sequence: CDR1 SGHAT, CDR2 FQNNGV. CDR3 length: 17 amino acids. V was cut by 1 base and J by 3 bases, with 15 bases left in between.

The chain links TRBV7-2 to TRBJ1-5; D unresolved. The germline V gene has CDR1 SGHTA and CDR2 FQGNSA. This CDR3 is 15 amino acids long. V shed 5 bases and J shed 1 base, with 12 bases lying between them. CDR3 sequence reads: CASSPQRVSNQPQHF. CDR3 bases: TGTGCCAGCAGCCCCCAAAGGGTAAGCAATCAGCCCCAGCATTTT.

J is TRBJ1-1 and V is TRBV13; D may be TRBD1 (5 bases). V was shortened by 3 bases and J by 5 bases, with 13 bases between the two germline ends. The CDR3 extends over 14 amino acids. The germline gives CDR1 PRHDT, CDR2 FYEKMQ (reference sequence). CDR3 nucleotide sequence: TGTGCCAGCAGCTTTAAGTCCGGGGGAACTGAAGCTTTCTTT. This sequence encodes CASSFKSGGTEAFF.

The V gene is TRBV18, the J gene TRBJ1-5; the D gene is possibly TRBD1 (5 bases). V lost 2 bases and J lost 0, with 11 bases in between. The CDR3 is 16 amino acids. Germline V lookup: CDR1 KGHSH, CDR2 LQKENI. This chain's CDR3 is CASSPSGFSSNQPQHF. In DNA form, the CDR3 reads TGTGCCAGCTCACCATCAGGGTTCAGTAGCAATCAGCCCCAGCATTTT.

The V call is TRBV5-1, the J call TRBJ2-7, with TRBD2 matching over 8 bases. The CDR3 extends over 16 amino acids. The germline V gene encodes CDR1 SGHRS and CDR2 YFSETQ. Trimming cost V 4 bases and J 2 bases; bases outside gene matches: 11. CDR3 region: CASSLDGRAIAYEQYF. The DNA of the CDR3 is TGCGCCAGCAGCCTGGACGGGAGGGCGATCGCCTACGAGCAGTACTTC.

The chain recombines TRBV7-3 with TRBJ1-5; no reliable D call. Trimming cost V 8 bases and J 0 bases, with 14 bases left between them. CDR3 length equals 15 residues. The germline V gene has CDR1 SGHTA and CDR2 FQGTGA. CDR3 protein: CASFLVQFSNQPQHF. CDR3 nucleotide sequence: TGTGCCAGCTTTCTGGTTCAGTTTAGCAATCAGCCCCAGCATTTT.

V gene TRBV11-2 combines with J gene TRBJ2-7; D not resolved. This CDR3 comprises 14 residues. V was shortened by 5 bases and J by 3 bases, with 14 bases between the two germline ends. Germline V gene sequence: CDR1 SGHAT, CDR2 FQNNGV. CDR3 coding DNA: TGTGCCAGCAGCCTAGGGCACAGAGACTACGAGCAGTACTTC. As protein: CASSLGHRDYEQYF.

A single count supports this clone. V is TRBV4-1 and J is TRBJ2-5, with D hard to call. CDR1 and CDR2 from the germline V gene are MGHRA and YSYEKL. This CDR3 contains 14 residues. V dropped 1 base and J dropped 5 bases, with 11 bases sitting between them. The chain's CDR3 is CASSQGTPAETQYF. The CDR3 DNA reads TGCGCCAGCAGCCAAGGGACCCCGGCGGAGACCCAGTACTTC.

The gene calls are TRBV30 and TRBJ2-2; 11 nucleotides agree with TRBD2. From germline, CDR1 is GTSNPN and CDR2 SVGIG (reference sequence). The CDR3 is 15 amino acids. The ends lost 6 bases at V and 4 bases at J; junction bases unmatched: 7. The CDR3 reads CACTGLAGSTGELFF. The DNA for the CDR3 is TGTGCCTGCACCGGACTAGCGGGCTCCACCGGGGAGCTGTTTTTT.

The J gene is TRBJ2-7, the V gene TRBV9; no clear D. Looked up from germline, CDR1 is SGDLS and CDR2 is YYNGEE. CDR3 length equals 16 residues. V was cut by 0 bases and J by 0 bases, with 13 bases left in between. The CDR3 loop is CASSVEARYHSYEQYF. CDR3 coding DNA: TGTGCCAGCAGCGTAGAGGCCAGGTACCACTCCTACGAGCAGTACTTC.

The table lists this clone with a few counts. This chain uses TRBV12-3 or TRBV12-4 with TRBJ2-5; no definite D call. V was pared by 4 bases and J by 2 bases, with 2 bases between. The CDR3 has 11 amino acids. Here the CDR3 reads CASSSQETQYF. The CDR3 coding sequence is TGTGCCAGCAGTTCACAAGAGACCCAGTACTTC.

The chain carries TRBV24-1 and TRBJ2-5; D might be TRBD2 (5 bases). V lost 3 bases to trimming and J lost 5 bases, with 18 bases between them. CDR3 size: 16 residues. In germline, CDR1 is KGHDR, CDR2 SFDVKD. The CDR3 is CATSDRAGRDVETQYF. CDR3 DNA sequence: TGTGCCACCAGTGATAGGGCGGGCAGAGACGTGGAGACCCAGTACTTC.